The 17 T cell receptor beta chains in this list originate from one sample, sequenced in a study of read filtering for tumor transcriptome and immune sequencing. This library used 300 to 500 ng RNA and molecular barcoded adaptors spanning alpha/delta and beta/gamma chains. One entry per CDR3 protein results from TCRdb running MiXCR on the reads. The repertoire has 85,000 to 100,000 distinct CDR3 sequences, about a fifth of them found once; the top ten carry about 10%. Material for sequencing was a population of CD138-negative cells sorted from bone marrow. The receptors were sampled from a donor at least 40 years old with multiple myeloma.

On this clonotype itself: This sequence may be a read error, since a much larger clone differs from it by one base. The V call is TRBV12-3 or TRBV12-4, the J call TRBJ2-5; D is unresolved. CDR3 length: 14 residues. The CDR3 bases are TGTGCCTGCAGTCCCAGTAGAAACCAAGAGACCCAGTACTTC. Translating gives CACSPSRNQETQYF.

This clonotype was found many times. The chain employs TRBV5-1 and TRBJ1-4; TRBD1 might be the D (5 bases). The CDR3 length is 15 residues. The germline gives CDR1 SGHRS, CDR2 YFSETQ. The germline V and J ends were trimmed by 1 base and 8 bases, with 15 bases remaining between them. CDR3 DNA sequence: TGCGCCAGCAGCTTGTGGGGGGGAGTTGAGGAAAAACTGTTTTTT. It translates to CASSLWGGVEEKLFF.

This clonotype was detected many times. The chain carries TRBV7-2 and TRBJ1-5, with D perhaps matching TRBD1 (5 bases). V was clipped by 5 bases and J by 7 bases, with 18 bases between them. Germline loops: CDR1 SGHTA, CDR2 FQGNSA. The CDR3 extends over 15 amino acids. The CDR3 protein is CASSPFRGSGQPQHF. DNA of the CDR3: TGTGCCAGCAGCCCATTTCGGGGGTCGGGCCAGCCCCAGCATTTT.

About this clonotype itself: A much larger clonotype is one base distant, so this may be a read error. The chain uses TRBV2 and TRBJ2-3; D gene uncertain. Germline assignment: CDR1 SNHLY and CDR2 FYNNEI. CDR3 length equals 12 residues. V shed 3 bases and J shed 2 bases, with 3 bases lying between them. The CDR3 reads CASSENTDTQYF. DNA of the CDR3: TGTGCCAGCAGTGAGAACACAGATACGCAGTATTTT.

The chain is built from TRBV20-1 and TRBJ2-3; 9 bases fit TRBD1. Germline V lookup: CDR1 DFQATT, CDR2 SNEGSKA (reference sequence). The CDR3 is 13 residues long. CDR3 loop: CTSAGTGTDTQYF. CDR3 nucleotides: TGCACCTCGGCCGGGACAGGGACAGATACGCAGTATTTT.

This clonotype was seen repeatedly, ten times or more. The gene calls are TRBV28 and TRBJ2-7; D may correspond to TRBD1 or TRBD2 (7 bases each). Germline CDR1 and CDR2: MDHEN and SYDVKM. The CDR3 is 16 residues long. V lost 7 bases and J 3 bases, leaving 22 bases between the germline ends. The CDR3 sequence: CASTRGGGGHLYEQYF. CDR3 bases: TGTGCCAGCACCCGAGGGGGAGGGGGCCACCTCTACGAGCAGTACTTC.

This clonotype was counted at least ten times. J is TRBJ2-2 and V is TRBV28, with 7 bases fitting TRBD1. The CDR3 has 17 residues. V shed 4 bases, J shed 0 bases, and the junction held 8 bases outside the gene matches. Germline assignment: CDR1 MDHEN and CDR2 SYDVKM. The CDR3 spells CASSSPTGDTNTGELFF. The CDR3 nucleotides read TGTGCCAGCAGTTCCCCAACAGGGGACACGAACACCGGGGAGCTGTTTTTT.

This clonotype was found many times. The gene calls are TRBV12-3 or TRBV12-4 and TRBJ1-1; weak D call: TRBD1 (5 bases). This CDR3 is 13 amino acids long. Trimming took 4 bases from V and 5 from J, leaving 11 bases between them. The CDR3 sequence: CASSWGFGTEAFF. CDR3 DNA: TGTGCCAGCAGTTGGGGGTTTGGGACTGAAGCTTTCTTT.

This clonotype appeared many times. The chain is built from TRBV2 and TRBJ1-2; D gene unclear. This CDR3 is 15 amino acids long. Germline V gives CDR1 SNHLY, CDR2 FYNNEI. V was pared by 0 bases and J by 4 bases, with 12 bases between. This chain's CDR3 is CASSEAQKTFYGYTF. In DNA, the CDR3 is TGTGCCAGCAGTGAAGCGCAGAAGACCTTCTATGGCTACACCTTC.

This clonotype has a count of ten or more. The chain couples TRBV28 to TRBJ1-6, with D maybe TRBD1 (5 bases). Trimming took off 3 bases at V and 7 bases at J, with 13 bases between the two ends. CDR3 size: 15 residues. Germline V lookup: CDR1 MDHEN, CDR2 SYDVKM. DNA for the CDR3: TGTGCCAGCAGTTTGGATTGGCAGGGAAATTCACCCCTCCACTTT. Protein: CASSLDWQGNSPLHF. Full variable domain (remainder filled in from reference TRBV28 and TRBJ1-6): DVKVTQSSRYLVKRTGEKVFLECVQDMDHENMFWYRQDPGLGLRLIYFSYDVKMKEKGDIPEGYSVSREKKERFSLILESASTNQTSMYLCASSLDWQGNSPLHFGNGTRLTVT.

The CDR3 protein is CASSDRGRGETQYF. DNA of the CDR3: TGTGCCAGCAGCGACCGGGGAAGAGGAGAGACCCAGTACTTC. This chain uses TRBV7-6 with TRBJ2-5, with D perhaps matching TRBD2 (5 bases). The germline V gene encodes CDR1 SGHVS and CDR2 FNYEAQ. This CDR3 contains 14 residues. The V and J ends lost 5 bases and 4 bases respectively, with 14 bases between them.

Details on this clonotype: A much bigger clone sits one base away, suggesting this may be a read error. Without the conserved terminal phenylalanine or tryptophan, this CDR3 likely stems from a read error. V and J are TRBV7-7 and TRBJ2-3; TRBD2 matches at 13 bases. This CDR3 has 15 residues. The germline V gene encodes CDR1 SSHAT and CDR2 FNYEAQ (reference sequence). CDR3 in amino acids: CASSPGLAGLNTQYL. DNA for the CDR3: TGTGCTAGCAGCCCGGGACTAGCGGGACTAAATACGCAGTATCTT.

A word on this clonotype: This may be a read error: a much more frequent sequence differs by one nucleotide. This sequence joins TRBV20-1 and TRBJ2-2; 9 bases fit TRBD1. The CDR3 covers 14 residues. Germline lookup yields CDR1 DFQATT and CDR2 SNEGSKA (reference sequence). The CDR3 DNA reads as TGCAGTGCTACACAGGGGGCGTCGACCGGGGAGCTGTTATTT. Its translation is CSATQGASTGELLF.

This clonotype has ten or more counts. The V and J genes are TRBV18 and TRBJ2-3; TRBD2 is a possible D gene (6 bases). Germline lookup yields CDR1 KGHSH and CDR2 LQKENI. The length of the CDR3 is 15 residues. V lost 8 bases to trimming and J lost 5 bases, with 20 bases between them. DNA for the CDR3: TGTGCCAGCACCCCTGGTGCTGTCGGGGGAGATACGCAGTATTTT. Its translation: CASTPGAVGGDTQYF.

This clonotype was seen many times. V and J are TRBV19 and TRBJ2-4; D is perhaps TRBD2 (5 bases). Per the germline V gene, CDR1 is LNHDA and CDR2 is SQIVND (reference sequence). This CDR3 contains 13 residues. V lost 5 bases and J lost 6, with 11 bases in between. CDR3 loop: CASSLGEGNIQYF. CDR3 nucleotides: TGTGCCAGTAGTCTTGGTGAGGGAAACATTCAGTACTTC.

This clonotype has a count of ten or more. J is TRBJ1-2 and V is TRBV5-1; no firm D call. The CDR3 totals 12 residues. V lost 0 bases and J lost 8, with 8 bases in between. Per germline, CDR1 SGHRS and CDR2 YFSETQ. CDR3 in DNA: TGCGCCAGCAGCTTGGACGAGGTCGGCTACACCTTC. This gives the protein CASSLDEVGYTF.

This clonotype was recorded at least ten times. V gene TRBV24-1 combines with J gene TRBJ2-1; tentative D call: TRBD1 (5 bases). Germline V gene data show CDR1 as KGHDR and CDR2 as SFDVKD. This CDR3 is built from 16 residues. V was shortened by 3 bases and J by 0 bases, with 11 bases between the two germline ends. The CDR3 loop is CATSDPRDSSYNEQFF. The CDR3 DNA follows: TGTGCCACCAGTGATCCCCGAGACAGCTCCTACAATGAGCAGTTCTTC.